This TCR beta chain appears in the sequencing data of a study of blood T cell repertoires in COVID-19 (dated by TCRdb to about 2020). Regarding the study in general: Samples from collaborators originated in the United States, Italy and Spain and spanned both the acute and convalescent phases of COVID-19. The material from the prospective study consisted of cDNA or gDNA derived from T cells, B-cell-depleted T cells, or PBMCs. The dataset comprised deeply sampled blood TCRbeta repertoires from subjects exposed to, actively infected with, or recovered from COVID-19. The repertoires were made available in a free public database intended to serve as a resource for research on the immune response to SARS-CoV-2. Samples were obtained from the ongoing ImmuneRACE study (first 160 participants) and from approximately 1,200 subjects provided by 6 global collaborators. Nearly every sample came with metadata listing a de-identified subject ID, COVID-19 status, age in years and sex. Where HLA class I and class II types were available, the types were taken from metadata supplied by the sample provider, not from assay-based typing. Broader findings and caveats from the paper: The quantity of clinical and demographic metadata differed by source and by participant and was supplied without curation.

As for this clone: Its antigen specificity is not known. No much larger clone is present one base from it, and per-base qualities are unavailable.

Per the germline V gene, SGHRS is the CDR1 and YFSETQ is the CDR2. The CDR3 has 12 amino acids, counting the end cysteine and phenylalanine. Of the read, only the CDR3 DNA is kept; its 36 bases are in frame from base 1. Relative to germline, V is 3 bases shorter and J is 2 bases shorter, with 5 bases between their ends. Collaborating institutions collected whole blood in K2EDTA tubes following their own protocols. For TCRbeta analysis, collaborators shipped samples as frozen whole blood, isolated PBMCs, or DNA extracted from either of those sample types. TCRbeta CDR3 regions were amplified from genomic DNA using the immunoSEQ Assay, a bias-controlled multiplex PCR. Per the source publication's procedure: Nucleated cell counts per sample were estimated from amplification of reference gene primers within the assay. Sequence reads were collapsed and filtered to measure the absolute abundance of every unique TCRbeta CDR3 rearrangement. For each sample, productive Simpson clonality was calculated as the square root of Simpson's diversity index over productive rearrangements. In its TCRdb copy, this immuneACCESS table keeps in-frame sequences only and misses some clones. Where compared with another copy, unresolved V genes explain less than half of these, and the others have no known cause. The D gene and trimming were derived from the DNA, and the V and J assignments and clone size from that table. Within this sample are about 120,000 clones, with approximately 80% of them counted one time only. The ten top clones hold more than 35% of the sample.

This chain joins TRBV5-1 to TRBJ1-2; the D gene identity is not certain. Sequenced input: peripheral blood. The clonotype comes from a middle-aged man with active or convalescent COVID-19. CDR3 region: CASSSTNYGYTF. The DNA sequence reads TGCGCCAGCAGCTCGACAAACTATGGCTACACCTTC.